These T cell receptor beta chains were read from a single sample in a study of cytomegalovirus exposure and HLA in healthy donors. The protocol was immunoSEQ multiplex PCR, while the TCRdb copy is restricted to in-frame clones and leaves out a portion. The table records under 100,000 clones, roughly 85% of them present only once. The sequenced sample was PBMCs. These receptors were taken from a man aged 30 to 39 in good health and CMV-seronegative. CDR3s include the opening cysteine and the closing phenylalanine or tryptophan. The D gene is left open where the match is weak. Where a row states a size, it is once, few, many or the class of an expanded clone; other rows omit it.

v_gene	j_gene	d_gene	abundance	CDR3nt	CDR3aa
TRBV5-4	TRBJ2-5	TRBD2	few	TGTGCCAGCAGCTCCGGACTAGCGGGTGGGGAGACCCAGTACTTC	CASSSGLAGGETQYF
TRBV5-8	TRBJ2-1	NA	NA	TGTGCCAGCAGCTTCAGGTTCCACAATGAGCAGTTCTTC	CASSFRFHNEQFF
TRBV4-2	TRBJ1-1	NA	few	TGTGCCAGCAGCCAAGATCAGGGGACTGAAGCTTTCTTT	CASSQDQGTEAFF
TRBV4-1	TRBJ2-3	TRBD1	NA	TGCGCCAGCAGCTATGGACAGGCTAGCACAGATACGCAGTATTTT	CASSYGQASTDTQYF
TRBV11-2	TRBJ2-7	NA	NA	TGTGCCAGCAGCTTAGTAAGGGGCCCGGGCGAGCAGTACTTC	CASSLVRGPGEQYF
TRBV7-9	TRBJ2-1	TRBD2	NA	TGTGCCAGCAGCTCCTACCAAGCGGGGGGGCTAAATGAGCAGTTCTTC	CASSSYQAGGLNEQFF
TRBV19	TRBJ1-5	NA	NA	TGTGCCAGTAGTATAGGGGCCCAGCCCCAGCATTTT	CASSIGAQPQHF
TRBV7-2	TRBJ2-5	TRBD1	NA	TGTGCCAGCAGCCTGTGGACAGGGAAAGAGACCCAGTACTTC	CASSLWTGKETQYF
TRBV6-1	TRBJ2-2	NA	NA	TGTGCCAGCAGGGACAGAGGGGTCAACACCGGGGAGCTGTTTTTT	CASRDRGVNTGELFF
TRBV14	TRBJ1-4	NA	once	TGTGCCAGCAGCCCGCAAAGAGCAACTAATGAAAAACTGTTTTTT	CASSPQRATNEKLFF
TRBV5-1	TRBJ2-2	NA	NA	TGCGCCAGCAGCAAGGGCGGGGTGTCCACCGGGGAGCTGTTTTTT	CASSKGGVSTGELFF
TRBV18	TRBJ1-1	NA	NA	TGTGCCAGCTCACCTCCAGGGGTGGGGGAAGCTTTCTTT	CASSPPGVGEAFF
TRBV4-2	TRBJ2-5	NA	NA	TGTGCCAGCAGCCAAGGGGAGGCCTCTCGCCAAGAGACCCAGTACTTC	CASSQGEASRQETQYF
TRBV4-1	TRBJ1-1	NA	few	TGCGCCAGCAGCCACTCAGGGGTGGGGACTGAAGCTTTCTTT	CASSHSGVGTEAFF
TRBV7-9	TRBJ2-2	NA	NA	TGTGCCAGCAGATCAGGGGACGCGAACACCGGGGAGCTGTTTTTT	CASRSGDANTGELFF
TRBV7-8	TRBJ2-7	TRBD1	NA	TGTGCCAGCAGCCTCGACGCCGGGACAGGGGCCACCGAGCAGTACTTC	CASSLDAGTGATEQYF
TRBV7-7	TRBJ2-2	NA	NA	TGTGCTAGCAGCCAGGACTGGAACACCGGGGAGCTGTTTTTT	CASSQDWNTGELFF
TRBV4-1	TRBJ1-3	NA	NA	TGCGCCAGCAGCCAAGTAACCGTACCTTCCCTTACACCAACTAAATATTTT	CASSQVTVPSLTPTKYF
TRBV7-2	TRBJ2-1	TRBD1	NA	TGTGCCAGCAGCTTACACGGGACAGGGTACAATGAGCAGTTCTTC	CASSLHGTGYNEQFF
TRBV6-5	TRBJ2-1	TRBD1	NA	TGTGCCAGCAGTTTCTTGGACAGGGGAGGCAATGAGCAGTTCTTC	CASSFLDRGGNEQFF
TRBV5-6	TRBJ1-1	TRBD1	NA	TGTGCCAGCTCAAATCCCCGCGGGACAGGGGCGCAAGCTTTCTTT	CASSNPRGTGAQAFF
TRBV11-3	TRBJ2-1	NA	NA	TGTGCCAGCAGCGATCTCTTCGGTGAGCAGTTCTTC	CASSDLFGEQFF
TRBV27	TRBJ1-4	NA	few	TGTGCCAGCAGTTGGCAGGGAGGTGCGCTGTTTTTT	CASSWQGGALFF
TRBV27	TRBJ2-7	NA	NA	TGTGCCAGCAGGAGAAAGGCGGTCGGACAGCTAGTGTTTTACGAGCAGTACTTC	CASRRKAVGQLVFYEQYF